This TCR beta chain was sequenced during a study of control samples from healthy donors and cancer patients (TCRdb year 2020). As encoded in the germline V gene, CDR1 is SGHRS while CDR2 is YFSETQ. From the cysteine up to the phenylalanine, the CDR3 has a length of 15 residues. The entry retains the CDR3 DNA only, 45 bases that are in frame from base 1. Between the V and J ends, shortened by 4 bases and 5 bases respectively, the junction contains 15 bases. This clone came up once. The specificity of this receptor is unknown. No qualities accompany the bases; no much larger clone lies one base away. The library relied on the immunoSEQ multiplex PCR assay. TCRdb re-hosts the immuneACCESS table, in-frame sequences only. Its copies lack some clones; in the studies checked, an unresolved V gene accounts for under half of them, and the cause for the rest is not known. Across this sample there are about 130,000 clones, with roughly 87% seen only once. In total, the top ten clones hold 1.5% to 2% of the sample.

This chain is built from TRBV5-1 and TRBJ2-2; no confident D gene assignment can be made. The sequenced sample was blood. This TCR was sampled from a man aged 18 to 29 in good health. The nucleotide sequence reads TGCGCCAGCAGCGTTTCGGCAGAACCAACCGGGGAGCTGTTTTTT. This translates into CASSVSAEPTGELFF.